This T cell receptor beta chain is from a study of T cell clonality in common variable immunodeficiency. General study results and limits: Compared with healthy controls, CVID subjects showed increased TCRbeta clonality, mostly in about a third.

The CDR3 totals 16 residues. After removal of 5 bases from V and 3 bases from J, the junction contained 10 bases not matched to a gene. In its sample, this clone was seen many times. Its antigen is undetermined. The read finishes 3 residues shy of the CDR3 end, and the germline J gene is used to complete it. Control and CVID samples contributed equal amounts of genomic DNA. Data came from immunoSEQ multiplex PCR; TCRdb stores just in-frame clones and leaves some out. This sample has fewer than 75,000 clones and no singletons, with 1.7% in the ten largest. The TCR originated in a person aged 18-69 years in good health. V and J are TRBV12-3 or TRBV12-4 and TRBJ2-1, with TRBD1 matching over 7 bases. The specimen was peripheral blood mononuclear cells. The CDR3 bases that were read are TGTGCCAGCAGTGATTCAGGGACAGATGACTACAATGAG. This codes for CASSDSGTDDYNE. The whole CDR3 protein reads CASSDSGTDDYNEQFF.